This is a list of T cell receptor beta chains from one sample in a study of cytomegalovirus exposure and HLA in healthy donors. Sequenced by immunoSEQ multiplex PCR; TCRdb stores in-frame clones only, minus some. The data hold about 85,000 clones, with approximately 80% observed a single time. Sequencing input: PBMCs. These receptors originate from a middle-aged man in good health and CMV-seropositive. Each CDR3 is given with its conserved first and last residue. Fields, in order: CDR3 protein, CDR3 DNA, J gene, D gene, V gene, clone size. A D gene is named only where the DNA matches it firmly. Part of the rows lack a size; the others show once, few, many or a class for expanded clones.

CDR3: CASRKLAGNYNEQFF; DNA: TGTGCCAGCAGAAAATTAGCGGGAAATTACAATGAGCAGTTCTTC; J: TRBJ2-1; D: TRBD2; V: TRBV6-1; size: NA
CDR3: CASNVGGASDTQYF; DNA: TGTGCCAGCAATGTAGGGGGTGCGTCAGATACGCAGTATTTT; J: TRBJ2-3; D: NA; V: TRBV2; size: NA
CDR3: CASSLASTDTQYF; DNA: TGTGCCAGCAGCTTGGCGAGCACAGATACGCAGTATTTT; J: TRBJ2-3; D: NA; V: TRBV5-6; size: NA
CDR3: CASGGTGVKETQYF; DNA: TGTGCCAGCGGGGGGACAGGGGTAAAAGAGACCCAGTACTTC; J: TRBJ2-5; D: TRBD1; V: TRBV6-1; size: NA
CDR3: CASSFITGLALNEQFF; DNA: TGTGCCAGCAGTTTTATCACTGGGCTAGCGTTGAATGAGCAGTTCTTC; J: TRBJ2-1; D: NA; V: TRBV27; size: NA
CDR3: CASRRTSGSGDEQFF; DNA: TGTGCCAGCAGACGGACTAGCGGGAGTGGTGATGAGCAGTTCTTC; J: TRBJ2-1; D: TRBD2; V: TRBV7-2; size: NA
CDR3: CASSFLTGSYEQYF; DNA: TGTGCCAGCAGTTTTTTGACAGGGTCCTACGAGCAGTACTTC; J: TRBJ2-7; D: TRBD1; V: TRBV6-6; size: NA
CDR3: CASRRAGYYEQYF; DNA: TGCGCCAGCAGACGAGCGGGGTACTACGAGCAGTACTTC; J: TRBJ2-7; D: TRBD2; V: TRBV5-1; size: NA
CDR3: CASSSGTSAYEQYF; DNA: TGTGCCAGCAGCTCCGGGACTAGCGCCTACGAGCAGTACTTC; J: TRBJ2-7; D: TRBD2; V: TRBV11-2; size: NA
CDR3: CASNLGGGSNEQFF; DNA: TGTGCCAGCAATTTAGGTGGCGGGAGCAATGAGCAGTTCTTC; J: TRBJ2-1; D: TRBD2; V: TRBV7-9; size: once
CDR3: CASRPTSGRALGNTGELFF; DNA: TGTGCCAGCAGACCAACTAGCGGGAGGGCCCTTGGGAACACCGGGGAGCTGTTTTTT; J: TRBJ2-2; D: TRBD2; V: TRBV5-4; size: NA
CDR3: CASSGQQNTEAFF; DNA: TGTGCCAGCAGTGGACAGCAAAACACTGAAGCTTTCTTT; J: TRBJ1-1; D: NA; V: TRBV6-1; size: NA
CDR3: CASSPRDRGNEQFF; DNA: TGTGCCAGCTCACCAAGGGACAGGGGTAATGAGCAGTTCTTC; J: TRBJ2-1; D: TRBD1; V: TRBV18; size: NA
CDR3: CATSGGDYGYTF; DNA: TGTGCCACCAGCGGCGGAGACTATGGCTACACCTTC; J: TRBJ1-2; D: NA; V: TRBV15; size: NA
CDR3: CATSREAGLSQPQHF; DNA: TGTGCCACCAGCAGAGAGGCAGGGTTGTCACAGCCCCAGCATTTT; J: TRBJ1-5; D: NA; V: TRBV15; size: NA
CDR3: CASSYSTEGAIEQYF; DNA: TGTGCCAGCAGTTACTCGACTGAGGGGGCGATCGAGCAGTACTTC; J: TRBJ2-7; D: TRBD1; V: TRBV6-6; size: NA
CDR3: CASSLGLAGVEGDTQYF; DNA: TGTGCCAGCAGCTTGGGACTAGCGGGAGTGGAGGGAGATACGCAGTATTTT; J: TRBJ2-3; D: TRBD2; V: TRBV7-3; size: once
CDR3: CASSYRTGTEAFF; DNA: TGTGCCAGCAGTTACCGGACAGGCACTGAAGCTTTCTTT; J: TRBJ1-1; D: TRBD1; V: TRBV6-5; size: NA